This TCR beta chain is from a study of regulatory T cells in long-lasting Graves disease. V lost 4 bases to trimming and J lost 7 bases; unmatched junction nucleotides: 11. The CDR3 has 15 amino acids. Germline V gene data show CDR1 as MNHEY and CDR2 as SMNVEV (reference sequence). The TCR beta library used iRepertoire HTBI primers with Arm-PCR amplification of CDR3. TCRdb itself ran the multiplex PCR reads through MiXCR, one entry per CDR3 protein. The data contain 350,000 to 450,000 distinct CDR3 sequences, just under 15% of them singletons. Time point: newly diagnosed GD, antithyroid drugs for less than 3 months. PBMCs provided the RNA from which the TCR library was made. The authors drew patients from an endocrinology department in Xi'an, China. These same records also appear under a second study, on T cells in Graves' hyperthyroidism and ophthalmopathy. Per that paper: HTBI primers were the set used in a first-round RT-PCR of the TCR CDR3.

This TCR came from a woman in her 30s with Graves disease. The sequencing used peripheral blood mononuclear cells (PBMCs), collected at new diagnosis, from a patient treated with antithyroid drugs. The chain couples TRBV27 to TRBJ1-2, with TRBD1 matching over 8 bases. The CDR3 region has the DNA TGTGCCAGCAGTTCCATGACCCGGACAGGGACTGGCTACACCTTC. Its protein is CASSSMTRTGTGYTF.